The 8 T cell receptor beta chains below come from one sample, sequenced in a study of spatial heterogeneity in lung cancer. As for time point: sample taken at primary tumor resection. Each CDR3 protein is one row after TCRdb ran MiXCR on the 5' RACE reads. The sample contains just over 75,000 distinct CDR3 sequences, 8% of which appear only once. The sequences come from PBMCs, collected at surgery. The receptors derive from a male donor with early-stage non-small cell lung cancer.

There are a few counts of this clonotype. The J gene is TRBJ2-1, the V gene TRBV5-1; 10 bases are a match to TRBD2. V trimming: 4 bases; J trimming: 3 bases; junction bases outside the gene matches: 4. The CDR3 has 15 amino acids. Germline CDR1 reads SGHRS; CDR2 reads YFSETQ. In nucleotides, the CDR3 is TGCGCCAGCAGCGTCCTAGCGGGAGACTACAATGAGCAGTTCTTC. It yields the protein CASSVLAGDYNEQFF.

This rearrangement joins TRBV3-1 to TRBJ1-1, with TRBD1 matching over 7 bases. Trimming at V came to 1 base and at J to 3 bases, leaving 11 bases not matched to a gene. Germline CDR1 LGHDT, CDR2 YNNKEL (reference sequence). The CDR3 spans 17 residues. In nucleotides, the CDR3 is TGTGCCAGCAGCCAAGTTAAGACAGGGAAAGGGGACACTGAAGCTTTCTTT. Amino acids: CASSQVKTGKGDTEAFF.

At least ten counts were recorded for this clonotype. The rearrangement links TRBV29-1 to TRBJ1-1; no reliable D call. Deletions cut 7 bases from V and 11 bases from J, with 20 bases between. The V gene's germline CDR1 is SQVTM and CDR2 ANQGSEA. The CDR3 length is 12 residues. The CDR3 bases are TGCAGCGCTGTCACAGAATATTCTAGGGCTTTCTTT. Its protein product is CSAVTEYSRAFF.

This clonotype was seen ten or more times. This sequence joins TRBV5-6 and TRBJ1-2; TRBD1 matches 7 bases. This CDR3 is built from 15 residues. V trimming: 2 bases; J trimming: 2 bases; junction bases outside the gene matches: 6. The germline gives CDR1 SGHDT, CDR2 YYEEEE. This CDR3 is CASSFGQAGNYGYTF. CDR3 nucleotide sequence: TGTGCCAGCAGCTTTGGACAGGCGGGGAACTATGGCTACACCTTC.

In this sample, this clonotype turned up many times. The V gene is TRBV9, the J gene TRBJ2-4; D call uncertain. CDR1 SGDLS and CDR2 YYNGEE come from the germline V gene. This CDR3 comprises 15 residues. The V and J ends lost 4 bases and 3 bases respectively, with 14 bases between them. The CDR3 sequence is CASSPTAVVKNIQYF. CDR3 DNA sequence: TGTGCCAGCAGCCCCACGGCAGTGGTCAAAAACATTCAGTACTTC. Full variable domain (outside the CDR3, taken from reference TRBV9 and TRBJ2-4): DSGVTQTPKHLITATGQRVTLRCSPRSGDLSVYWYQQSLDQGLQFLIQYYNGEERAKGNILERFSAQQFPDLHSELNLSSLELGDSALYFCASSPTAVVKNIQYFGAGTRLSVL.

Only a few counts were recorded for this clonotype. The chain recombines TRBV30 with TRBJ2-3, with D tentatively TRBD2 (6 bases). Germline values: CDR1 GTSNPN, CDR2 SVGIG (reference sequence). V lost 1 base and J lost 4, with 15 bases in between. This CDR3 comprises 15 residues. DNA of the CDR3: TGTGCCTGGAGTGGGGGTCCGGGAGCCCCAGATACGCAGTATTTT. As protein: CAWSGGPGAPDTQYF.

This clonotype was recorded at least ten times. The chain is built from TRBV19 and TRBJ2-7; D is unclear. The germline CDR1 and CDR2 sequences are LNHDA and SQIVND (reference sequence). V was trimmed by 0 bases and J by 6 bases, leaving 9 bases between them. The CDR3 is 13 residues long. The CDR3 coding sequence is TGTGCCAGTAGTATAGAAACGGGCTCCGAGCAGTACTTC. This encodes CASSIETGSEQYF.

The rearrangement uses TRBV6-2 or TRBV6-3 and TRBJ2-1; D gene ambiguous. Deletions cut 6 bases from V and 8 bases from J, with 17 bases between. Per the germline V gene, CDR1 is MNHEY and CDR2 is SVGEGT. The CDR3 length is 14 residues. Written as DNA, the CDR3 is TGTGCCAGCAGCCGCCCTGGTTGGGCCGATGAGCAGTTCTTC. As protein: CASSRPGWADEQFF.